This entry lists 24 T cell receptor beta chains sequenced from one sample in a study of blood T cell repertoires in COVID-19. Assay used: immunoSEQ multiplex PCR; TCRdb lists only in-frame clones, some missing. The sample records roughly 260,000 clones, over 75% being singletons. Sequencing input: peripheral blood. All receptors come from a woman aged 50 to 65 with acute or convalescent COVID-19.

V usage is TRBV7-2 and J usage is TRBJ1-1; D perhaps matches TRBD1 (5 bases). Germline V CDR1 and CDR2: SGHTA, FQGNSA. Trimming took 5 bases from V and 1 from J, leaving 20 bases between them. The CDR3 extends over 17 amino acids. In nucleotides, the CDR3 is TGTGCCAGCAGCCCAGGGTATATGGGGTCACCGAACACTGAAGCTTTCTTT. The encoded protein is CASSPGYMGSPNTEAFF.

This chain joins TRBV7-2 and TRBJ2-7; D may be TRBD2 (5 bases). This CDR3 region has 18 residues. Germline CDR1 SGHTA, CDR2 FQGNSA. The V end lost 0 bases, the J end lost 4 bases, and 22 bases lay between the germline ends. The CDR3 DNA reads as TGTGCCAGCAGCTTAGCGGGAGTAAGCCCTACGGCACCTTACGAGCAGTACTTC. Translation: CASSLAGVSPTAPYEQYF.

This clone has more than one count but fewer than ten. J is TRBJ2-7 and V is TRBV4-2; TRBD1 might be the D (5 bases). Germline assignment: CDR1 LGHNA and CDR2 YNFKEQ. The germline V and J ends were trimmed by 3 bases and 3 bases, with 9 bases remaining between them. This CDR3 contains 13 residues. CDR3 nucleotide sequence: TGTGCCAGCAGCCAGGAACAGGACTACGAGCAGTACTTC. Translating gives CASSQEQDYEQYF.

The chain carries TRBV9 and TRBJ1-2; 7 nucleotides agree with TRBD1. This CDR3 is built from 15 residues. V dropped 0 bases and J dropped 8; count of bases not matched to a gene: 10. Germline V gene data show CDR1 as SGDLS and CDR2 as YYNGEE. CDR3 coding DNA: TGTGCCAGCAGCGTAGCTGCAGGGGGACCTCAGGGCTACACCTTC. Amino acid sequence: CASSVAAGGPQGYTF.

The rearrangement links TRBV6-5 to TRBJ2-5; D is uncertain. CDR1 and CDR2 from the germline V gene are MNHEY and SVGAGI. The V gene lost 3 bases and the J gene lost 1 base, with 6 bases spanning the gap. The CDR3 contains 13 residues. The CDR3 protein is CASSYHPQETQYF. The CDR3 nucleotides are TGTGCCAGCAGTTATCATCCCCAAGAGACCCAGTACTTC.

J is TRBJ1-2 and V is TRBV28, with 7 bases that match TRBD1. CDR1 and CDR2 from the germline V gene are MDHEN and SYDVKM. With V trimmed by 8 bases and J by 8 bases, 17 bases remained unmatched. This CDR3 region has 15 residues. CDR3 residues: CASPVGTADGGGYTF. The CDR3 DNA follows: TGTGCCAGCCCCGTGGGGACAGCCGATGGGGGAGGCTACACCTTC.

The chain is built from TRBV7-8 and TRBJ2-2, with D perhaps TRBD1 (6 bases). Looked up from germline, CDR1 is SGHVS and CDR2 is FQNEAQ. Trimming shortened V by 3 bases and J by 0 bases, and 17 bases separated the two germline ends. This CDR3 comprises 18 residues. CDR3 region: CASSLPPRGTTNTGELFF. CDR3 in DNA: TGTGCCAGCAGCTTGCCGCCTAGGGGGACAACGAACACCGGGGAGCTGTTTTTT.

V and J are TRBV2 and TRBJ1-1; D is possibly TRBD1 (5 bases). The length of the CDR3 is 14 residues. Germline CDR1 and CDR2: SNHLY and FYNNEI. The germline V and J ends were trimmed by 2 bases and 5 bases, with 12 bases remaining between them. Written as DNA, the CDR3 is TGTGCCAGCAGTGAATACGGGGGGGAGACTGAAGCTTTCTTT. Translating gives CASSEYGGETEAFF.

The rearrangement uses TRBV6-5 and TRBJ1-4; no clear D gene. This CDR3 has 15 amino acids. From germline, CDR1 is MNHEY and CDR2 SVGAGI. The germline V and J ends were trimmed by 6 bases and 8 bases, with 19 bases remaining between them. The CDR3 loop reads CASSVRVVGWEKLFF. The CDR3, as DNA: TGTGCCAGCAGCGTCCGGGTAGTTGGGTGGGAAAAACTGTTTTTT.

The chain uses TRBV6-5 and TRBJ1-5; D is perhaps TRBD1 (6 bases). The CDR3 extends over 15 amino acids. CDR1 MNHEY and CDR2 SVGAGI come from the germline V gene. The V gene lost 6 bases and the J gene lost 5 bases, with 17 bases spanning the gap. Here the CDR3 reads CASSLNGQSYQPQHF. CDR3 bases: TGTGCCAGCAGCCTCAACGGACAGAGCTATCAGCCCCAGCATTTT.

The chain's CDR3 is CATSETSGRVHEQYF. The CDR3 DNA is TGTGCCACCAGTGAAACTAGCGGGAGGGTCCACGAGCAGTACTTC. The chain employs TRBV24-1 and TRBJ2-7; TRBD2 aligns across 13 bases. The trim removed 4 bases at V and 5 bases at J, leaving 4 bases unmatched. Germline V gives CDR1 KGHDR, CDR2 SFDVKD. The CDR3 is 15 residues long.

The genes are TRBV28 and TRBJ2-5, with TRBD1 identical over 8 bases. From germline, CDR1 is MDHEN and CDR2 SYDVKM. The CDR3 spans 15 residues. The J segment lost 5 bases and the V segment lost 6 bases, leaving 11 bases of the junction unmatched. CDR3 coding DNA: TGTGCCAGCAGCCGACAGGGGCCCCTTCGGGAGACCCAGTACTTC. Translation: CASSRQGPLRETQYF.

The V and J genes are TRBV29-1 and TRBJ2-7; 7 nucleotides match TRBD2. Germline trimming cut 2 bases from V and 6 bases from J; bases unmatched to any gene: 13. CDR3 length equals 15 residues. Looked up from germline, CDR1 is SQVTM and CDR2 is ANQGSEA. The CDR3 DNA reads as TGCAGCGTTGAACTTCGGGGAGGGTGGCTTTCCGAGCAGTACTTC. It is translated as CSVELRGGWLSEQYF.

This clone was counted at least ten times. The chain recombines TRBV28 with TRBJ1-2, with 8 nucleotides matching TRBD1. The J segment lost 4 bases and the V segment lost 6 bases, leaving 7 bases of the junction unmatched. Germline V CDR1 and CDR2: MDHEN, SYDVKM. CDR3 length: 14 amino acids. The chain's CDR3 is CASRTTGTGYGYTF. DNA of the CDR3: TGTGCCAGCAGAACCACCGGGACAGGCTATGGCTACACCTTC.

As for this clone: This sample also contains other DNA sequences that code for the same CDR3. CDR3 residues: CASSLGASGMGDTQYF. The CDR3 coding sequence is TGTGCCAGCAGCTTGGGGGCTAGCGGGATGGGAGATACGCAGTATTTT. This rearrangement joins TRBV7-3 to TRBJ2-3; TRBD2 agrees at 9 bases. Germline CDR1 reads SGHTA; CDR2 reads FQGTGA. The V gene end was trimmed by 3 bases and the J gene end by 5 bases; junction bases not matched to a gene: 9. This CDR3 spans 16 amino acids. Supplemented by reference TRBV7-3 and TRBJ2-3, the full variable domain reads GAGVSQTPSNKVTEKGKYVELRCDPISGHTALYWYRQSLGQGPEFLIYFQGTGAADDSGLPNDRFFAVRPEGSVSTLKIQRTERGDSAVYLCASSLGASGMGDTQYFGPGTRLTVL.

This chain uses TRBV5-1 with TRBJ1-1; D may be TRBD1 (5 bases). Per germline, CDR1 SGHRS and CDR2 YFSETQ. The length of the CDR3 is 15 residues. V was shortened by 7 bases and J by 0 bases, with 16 bases between the two germline ends. The CDR3 nucleotides are TGCGCCAGCCAAGGGGTGGCGAACATGAACACTGAAGCTTTCTTT. It is translated as CASQGVANMNTEAFF.

This chain links TRBV5-1 with TRBJ2-4; 10 nucleotides match TRBD1. The germline gives CDR1 SGHRS, CDR2 YFSETQ. With V trimmed by 4 bases and J by 3 bases, 10 bases remained unmatched. The CDR3 sequence is 17 residues long. The CDR3, as DNA: TGCGCCAGCAGCCTAGATGACAGGGGGCTTGGCAAAAACATTCAGTACTTC. Translation: CASSLDDRGLGKNIQYF.

V is TRBV6-5 and J is TRBJ2-7; possible D gene TRBD2, 5 bases. V gave up 4 bases and J gave up 7 bases, with 20 bases separating them. Per germline, CDR1 MNHEY and CDR2 SVGAGI. The CDR3 runs to 15 residues. The CDR3 DNA reads TGTGCCAGCAGTTCCCCCCGGACTGGCGGCCCTGAGCAGTACTTC. Its protein is CASSSPRTGGPEQYF.

This sequence joins TRBV19 and TRBJ1-4, with unresolved D. Trimming left V 3 bases short and J 5 bases short, with 10 bases between. The CDR3 sequence is 14 residues long. Germline V gives CDR1 LNHDA, CDR2 SQIVND (reference sequence). This CDR3 reads CASSMVQKNEKLFF. The CDR3 DNA follows: TGTGCCAGTAGTATGGTACAGAAAAATGAAAAACTGTTTTTT.

The chain employs TRBV7-8 and TRBJ1-1; maybe TRBD1 (6 bases). V was shortened by 3 bases and J by 10 bases, with 12 bases between the two germline ends. The germline CDR1 and CDR2 sequences are SGHVS and FQNEAQ. CDR3 length: 12 residues. In DNA, the CDR3 is TGTGCCAGCAGCTTTACAGGGATTGGAGCTTTCTTT. Protein: CASSFTGIGAFF.

This CDR3 reads CASSSAGPTYEQYF. CDR3 nucleotides: TGCGCCAGCAGCTCAGCGGGACCCACCTACGAGCAGTACTTC. The rearrangement joins TRBV5-1 to TRBJ2-7; 7 bases map to TRBD2. V shed 3 bases, J shed 2 bases, and the junction held 5 bases outside the gene matches. This CDR3 has 14 residues. CDR1 is SGHRS, CDR2 YFSETQ, per germline.

J is TRBJ1-1 and V is TRBV28; D is perhaps TRBD1 (6 bases). Germline V gene sequence: CDR1 MDHEN, CDR2 SYDVKM. The V gene lost 2 bases and the J gene lost 4 bases, with 14 bases spanning the gap. There are 15 residues in the CDR3. The CDR3 DNA sequence: TGTGCCAGCAGTTTAGGGGGCAAACGGGGCACTGAAGCTTTCTTT. Translation gives CASSLGGKRGTEAFF.

This chain joins TRBV19 and TRBJ2-1; 7 nucleotides line up with TRBD2. V was pared by 7 bases and J by 0 bases, with 9 bases of the junction left unmatched. Germline CDR1 reads LNHDA; CDR2 reads SQIVND (reference sequence). The CDR3 contains 16 residues. CDR3: CASNSLAASSYNEQFF. Written as DNA, the CDR3 is TGTGCCAGTAATAGTCTAGCGGCGAGCTCCTACAATGAGCAGTTCTTC.

This clone has just a few counts. Here the CDR3 DNA reads TGTGCCAGCAGCCGCGACAGGGGGTATGGCTACACCTTC. Amino acid sequence: CASSRDRGYGYTF. This chain links TRBV28 with TRBJ1-2, with TRBD1 matching 9 bases. V lost 6 bases, J lost 5 bases, and 4 bases stayed unmatched. The CDR3 contains 13 residues. Germline V gene sequence: CDR1 MDHEN, CDR2 SYDVKM.